The present T cell receptor (beta chain) was sequenced within a study of molecular identifiers for immune sequencing clone quantification. Bulk TCR libraries used previously described methods and listed TCR primers. TCRdb passed the PCR reads through MiXCR, listing each CDR3 protein once. This sample carries around 470,000 distinct CDR3 sequences, roughly a fifth of them seen once, and the ten largest clones take approximately 0.84%. General study findings and limits: Spike-in Jurkat TCR RNA from a single cell reportedly registered among about a million naive cells.

V was cut by 6 bases and J by 4 bases, with 19 bases left in between. Germline CDR1 is SGHTA and CDR2 is FQGNSA. The CDR3 has 15 amino acids. This clonotype was recorded once. As yet, its antigen is unknown. This may be a read error, as it is one base from a much larger clone. The chain links TRBV7-2 to TRBJ2-7; D might be TRBD2 (6 bases). The sample taken for sequencing was naive CD8+ T cells from blood, with Jurkat cell RNA spiked in. Noted subset: FACS-sorted CD8+CD4-CCR7+CD45RA+ naive T cells. The source is a human donor in good health. Some libraries in this study had Jurkat cell RNA spiked in. The CDR3 spells CASSRDSLNGYEQYF. CDR3 coding DNA: TGTGCCAGCAGTCGGGACTCCCTGAATGGGTACGAGCAGTACTTC. The full variable domain, its missing parts supplied by reference TRBV7-2 and TRBJ2-7, is GAGVSQSPSNKVTEKGKDVELRCDPISGHTALYWYRQSLGQGLEFLIYFQGNSAPDKSGLPSDRFSAERTGGSVSTLTIQRTQQEDSAVYLCASSRDSLNGYEQYFGPGTRLTVT.